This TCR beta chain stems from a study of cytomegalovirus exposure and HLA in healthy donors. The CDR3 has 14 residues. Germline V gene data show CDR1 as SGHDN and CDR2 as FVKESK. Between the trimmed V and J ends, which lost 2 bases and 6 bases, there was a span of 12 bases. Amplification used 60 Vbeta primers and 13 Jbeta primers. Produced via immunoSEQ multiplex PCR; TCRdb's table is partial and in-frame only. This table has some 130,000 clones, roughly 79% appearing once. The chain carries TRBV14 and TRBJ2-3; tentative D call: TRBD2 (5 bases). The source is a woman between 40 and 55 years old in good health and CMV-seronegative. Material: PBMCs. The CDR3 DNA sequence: TGTGCCAGCAGCCAAACGCAGAGGGCGGATACGCAGTATTTT. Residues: CASSQTQRADTQYF.